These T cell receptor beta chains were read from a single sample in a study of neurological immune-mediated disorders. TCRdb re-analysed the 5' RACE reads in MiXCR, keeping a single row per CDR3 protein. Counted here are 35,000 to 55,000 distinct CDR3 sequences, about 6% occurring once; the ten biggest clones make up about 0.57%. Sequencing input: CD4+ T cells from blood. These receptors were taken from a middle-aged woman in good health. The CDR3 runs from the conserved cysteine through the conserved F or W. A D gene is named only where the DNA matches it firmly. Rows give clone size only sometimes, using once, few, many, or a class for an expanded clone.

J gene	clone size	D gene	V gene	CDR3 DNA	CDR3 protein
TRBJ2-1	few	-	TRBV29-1	TGCAGTGGGGGGGCTAGCGAAGGCAATGAGCAGTTCTTC	CSGGASEGNEQFF
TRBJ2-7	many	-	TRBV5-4	TGTGCCAGCAGCTTGGGGTTCTCGGGACGCCTCTACGAGCAGTACTTC	CASSLGFSGRLYEQYF
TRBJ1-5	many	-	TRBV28	TGTGCCAGCAGTTTACTCAGCCGCGCGAACAATCAGCCCCAGCATTTT	CASSLLSRANNQPQHF
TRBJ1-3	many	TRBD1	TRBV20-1	TGCAGTGCTGGACAGGGGGGAAACACCATATATTTT	CSAGQGGNTIYF
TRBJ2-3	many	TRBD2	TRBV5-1	TGCGCCAGCAGCCCTATCCTCTTAGCGGGAGGACCAGATACGCAGTATTTT	CASSPILLAGGPDTQYF
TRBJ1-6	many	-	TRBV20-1	TGCAGTGCTAGAGGGGGGGAAGTTTCACCCCTCCACTTT	CSARGGEVSPLHF
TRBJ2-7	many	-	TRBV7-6	TGTGCCAGCAGCTCCTTAGAGAGATCCTACGAGCAGTACTTC	CASSSLERSYEQYF
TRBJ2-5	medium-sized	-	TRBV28	TGTGCCAGCAGTTTACCTGGGAGCCAAGAGACCCAGTACTTC	CASSLPGSQETQYF
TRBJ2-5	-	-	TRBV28	TGTGCCAGCAGTTCTTCAGCGGAGACAGAAGAGACCCAGTACTTC	CASSSSAETEETQYF
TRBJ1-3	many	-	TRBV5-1	TGCGCCAGCAGCTCGGGGTTTAAGGTCGGAAACACCATATATTTT	CASSSGFKVGNTIYF
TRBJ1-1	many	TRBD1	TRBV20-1	TGCAGTGCTACGACAGGGGGCCCTGAAGCTTTCTTT	CSATTGGPEAFF
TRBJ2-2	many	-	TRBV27	TGTGCCAGCAGTTTATGGGGTCTAGGTCCCGGGGAGCTGTTTTTT	CASSLWGLGPGELFF
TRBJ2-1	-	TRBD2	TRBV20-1	TGCAGTGCTAGAGCGGGGGGGAGGGAAAATGAGCAGTTCTTC	CSARAGGRENEQFF
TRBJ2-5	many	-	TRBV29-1	TGCAGCGTAGCTACAGGGATGGAGACCCAGTACTTC	CSVATGMETQYF
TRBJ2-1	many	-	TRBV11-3	TGTGCCAGCAGCCAGACAGCCGACAATGAGCAGTTCTTC	CASSQTADNEQFF
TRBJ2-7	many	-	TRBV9	TGTGCCAGCAGCCCGAGGGTCTGGAGCGAGCAGTACTTC	CASSPRVWSEQYF
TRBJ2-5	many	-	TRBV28	TGTGCCAGCAGCCGAAGGGGGGGGGGATTCCGGGAGACCCAGTACTTC	CASSRRGGGFRETQYF
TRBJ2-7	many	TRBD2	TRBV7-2	TGTGCCAGCAGCCGGACGGGGGGAAACTACGAGCAGTACTTC	CASSRTGGNYEQYF
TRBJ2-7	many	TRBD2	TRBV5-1	TGCGCCAGCAGCTTGGCCTCTAGCGGGAGAGGCGACGAGCAGTACTTC	CASSLASSGRGDEQYF
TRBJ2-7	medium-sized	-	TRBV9	TGTGCCAGCAGCGTAGCTACGGGTGCCTCCCTGGCCTCCTACGAGCAGTACTTC	CASSVATGASLASYEQYF
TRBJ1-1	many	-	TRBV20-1	TGCAGTGCTAGAGATTTGCAGAGGGTGAACACTGAAGCTTTCTTT	CSARDLQRVNTEAFF
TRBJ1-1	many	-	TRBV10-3	TGTGCCATCAGTGATCGTGGTTTGAACACTGAAGCTTTCTTT	CAISDRGLNTEAFF